This is a list of T cell receptor beta chains from one sample in a study of T cell repertoires in ileal Crohn's disease. Profiled with immunoSEQ multiplex PCR; TCRdb holds only in-frame clones, not every one. The sample contains roughly 8,500 clones, roughly 85% of which appear only once. The sample consisted of ileal tissue. Receptors originate from an adult with Crohn's disease. The CDR3 runs from the conserved cysteine through the conserved F or W. The D gene is left open where the match is weak. Where a row states a size, it is once, few, many or the class of an expanded clone; other rows omit it.

j_call clone_size d_call v_call cdr3_aa cdr3_nt
TRBJ1-4 few NA TRBV19 CASKQAATNEKLFF TGTGCCAGTAAGCAGGCTGCAACTAATGAAAAACTGTTTTTT
TRBJ2-3 few TRBD1 TRBV9 CASSVTDRRGRGTDTQYF TGTGCCAGCAGCGTAACGGACAGGAGAGGTCGTGGCACAGATACGCAGTATTTT
TRBJ2-7 once TRBD1 TRBV6-1 CASTPGQGLHYEQYF TGTGCCAGCACCCCCGGACAGGGGCTCCATTACGAGCAGTACTTC
TRBJ2-7 NA TRBD1 TRBV6-5 CASLSAGGSEQYF TGTGCCAGCCTGTCGGCAGGGGGCTCTGAGCAGTACTTC
TRBJ2-1 NA TRBD2 TRBV7-7 CASSPRKGLAAYNEQFF TGTGCCAGCAGCCCCCGAAAAGGACTAGCGGCCTACAATGAGCAGTTCTTC
TRBJ2-4 NA NA TRBV11-1 CASSGQNKNIQYF TGTGCCAGCAGCGGACAGAACAAAAACATTCAGTACTTC
TRBJ2-7 NA TRBD1 TRBV12-5 CASGIDRVSYEQYF TGTGCTAGTGGTATCGACAGGGTGTCCTACGAGCAGTACTTC
TRBJ2-7 NA NA TRBV6-6 CASRPSVYEQYF TGTGCCAGCAGACCATCAGTCTACGAGCAGTACTTC
TRBJ1-1 NA TRBD1 TRBV14 CASSHGTGLPTTEAFF TGTGCCAGCAGCCACGGGACAGGGTTGCCAACCACTGAAGCTTTCTTT
TRBJ1-4 NA NA TRBV5-1 CASSLAVTNNEKLFF TGCGCCAGCAGCTTGGCCGTTACAAATAATGAAAAACTGTTTTTT
TRBJ2-6 NA NA TRBV10-1 CASNIDRLSSGANVLTF TGCGCCAGCAACATCGACAGGTTAAGCTCTGGGGCCAACGTCCTGACTTTC
TRBJ2-1 NA NA TRBV5-4 CASSPGVSGEQFF TGTGCCAGCAGCCCTGGGGTTAGCGGTGAGCAGTTCTTC
TRBJ1-3 few NA TRBV10-3 CAISASVSSGNTIYF TGTGCCATCAGTGCAAGTGTGAGCTCTGGAAACACCATATATTTT
TRBJ1-2 NA TRBD1 TRBV6-6 CASSQRGQNYGYTF TGTGCCAGCAGTCAAAGGGGGCAAAACTATGGCTACACCTTC
TRBJ2-7 NA TRBD1 TRBV5-1 CASSPGTGSSYEQYF TGCGCCAGCAGCCCGGGGACAGGTAGCTCCTACGAGCAGTACTTC
TRBJ2-1 NA NA TRBV4-3 CASSRLAQSSYNEQFF TGCGCCAGCAGCCGCCTGGCCCAAAGCTCCTACAATGAGCAGTTCTTC
TRBJ2-7 NA TRBD1 TRBV5-1 CASSLGQGAPEQYF TGCGCCAGCAGCTTGGGACAGGGCGCCCCCGAGCAGTACTTC
TRBJ1-2 NA NA TRBV4-1 CASSQIPQPPGEEGNYGYTF TGCGCCAGCAGCCAAATCCCCCAACCCCCCGGGGAGGAAGGAAACTATGGCTACACCTTC
TRBJ1-1 NA NA TRBV2 CAYIYIDRLPLLNTEAFF TGTGCCTACATCTATATTGACAGGTTACCTCTATTGAACACTGAAGCTTTCTTT
TRBJ1-1 NA NA TRBV6-1 CASSIYRESTEAFF TGTGCCAGCAGTATTTATCGGGAAAGCACTGAAGCTTTCTTT
TRBJ2-1 NA TRBD2 TRBV6-1 CASRGLGNEQFF TGTGCCAGCAGAGGACTAGGGAATGAGCAGTTCTTC
TRBJ1-1 NA NA TRBV7-3 CASSTQSGTEAFF TGTGCCAGCAGCACCCAGTCGGGGACTGAAGCTTTCTTT
TRBJ2-5 NA TRBD1 TRBV6-5 CASKDRGGSGTQYF TGTGCCAGCAAAGACAGGGGGGGTAGTGGAACCCAGTACTTC
TRBJ1-1 NA NA TRBV6-5 CASSNTGGRAFF TGTGCCAGCAGCAATACCGGGGGGAGGGCTTTCTTT
TRBJ1-2 NA NA TRBV5-4 CASSLDRVANYGYTF TGTGCCAGCAGCTTGGACAGGGTAGCTAACTATGGCTACACCTTC
TRBJ2-5 once NA TRBV30 CAWSSGGAEETQYF TGTGCCTGGTCCTCTGGTGGGGCGGAAGAGACCCAGTACTTC
TRBJ1-2 NA NA TRBV6-5 CASRPDRRDGYTF TGTGCCAGCAGACCCGACAGACGAGATGGCTACACCTTC
TRBJ2-3 NA TRBD1 TRBV19 CASSRRQGSTDTQYF TGTGCCAGTAGTAGGAGACAGGGGAGCACAGATACGCAGTATTTT
TRBJ1-1 NA NA TRBV10-2 CASGQNTEAFF TGCGCCAGTGGACAGAACACTGAAGCTTTCTTT
TRBJ2-7 NA TRBD1 TRBV9 CASSPRTGTTYEQYF TGTGCCAGCAGCCCAAGGACAGGGACGACCTACGAGCAGTACTTC
TRBJ1-6 NA TRBD1 TRBV18 CASSFGTGPHSPLHF TGTGCCAGCTCATTTGGGACAGGTCCACATTCACCCCTCCACTTT
TRBJ2-3 NA TRBD2 TRBV6-6 CASTRTSTDTQYF TGTGCCAGCACTCGGACTAGCACTGATACGCAGTATTTT
TRBJ1-2 NA TRBD1 TRBV13 CASSLVVEGAGPYGYTF TGTGCCAGCAGCTTAGTTGTAGAGGGGGCCGGCCCCTATGGCTACACCTTC
TRBJ2-5 NA TRBD2 TRBV6-1 CASSGVFGASGGREETQYF TGTGCCAGCAGTGGAGTCTTCGGCGCTAGCGGGGGCAGAGAAGAGACCCAGTACTTC
TRBJ2-1 NA TRBD1 TRBV12-5 CASGIGTDNEQFF TGTGCTAGTGGCATCGGGACAGACAATGAGCAGTTCTTC
TRBJ1-2 NA NA TRBV6-1 CASSEQGGGYTF TGTGCCAGCAGTGAACAGGGAGGAGGCTACACCTTC
TRBJ2-1 few TRBD2 TRBV6-6 CASSSSSGTNKFF TGTGCCAGCAGTTCCTCTAGCGGGACGAATAAGTTCTTC
TRBJ2-1 NA TRBD2 TRBV6-4 CASSDGGEYEQFF TGTGCCAGCAGTGACGGGGGGGAATACGAGCAGTTCTTC
TRBJ1-1 NA TRBD1 TRBV7-3 CASSSNRGTEAFF TGTGCCAGCAGCTCAAACAGGGGAACTGAAGCTTTCTTT
TRBJ1-4 NA NA TRBV6-5 CASSPRRTNEKLFF TGTGCCAGCAGCCCCCGGAGGACTAATGAAAAACTGTTTTTT
TRBJ2-4 NA TRBD1 TRBV7-2 CASSPSRQGRQYF TGTGCCAGCAGCCCCAGCAGACAGGGAAGACAGTACTTC
TRBJ1-6 once TRBD1 TRBV28 CASSWGTGTDSPLHF TGTGCCAGCAGTTGGGGGACAGGGACCGATTCACCCCTCCACTTT
TRBJ2-7 NA TRBD2 TRBV5-1 CASSLDALGLASYEQYF TGCGCCAGCAGCTTGGACGCCTTGGGACTAGCGTCCTACGAGCAGTACTTC
TRBJ2-3 NA TRBD1 TRBV27 CASRTGATDTQYF TGTGCCAGCAGGACAGGGGCCACAGATACGCAGTATTTT
TRBJ2-1 NA NA TRBV9 CASSGPGENNEQFF TGTGCCAGCAGCGGACCAGGGGAAAACAATGAGCAGTTCTTC
TRBJ1-1 NA TRBD1 TRBV7-9 CASRRRDRHTEAFF TGTGCCAGCAGGCGACGGGACAGACACACTGAAGCTTTCTTT
TRBJ2-5 NA TRBD2 TRBV4-1 CASSRVASGGMETQYF TGCGCCAGCTCGAGGGTGGCGAGCGGGGGGATGGAGACCCAGTACTTC
TRBJ2-5 NA TRBD1 TRBV6-6 CASSQTGVLETQYF TGTGCCAGCAGTCAGACAGGGGTTTTGGAGACCCAGTACTTC